This passage covers 7 T cell receptor beta chains from one sample sequenced in a study of blood T cell repertoires in COVID-19. Assay: immunoSEQ multiplex PCR; the TCRdb copy retains only in-frame clones and omits some. This sample has about 100,000 clones, with less than 85% found just once. Specimen: peripheral blood. These receptors were collected from a woman aged 40 to 49 with acute or convalescent COVID-19.

The V and J genes are TRBV28 and TRBJ1-2; 7 bases align to TRBD1. The CDR3 is 13 residues long. V shed 7 bases and J 2 bases; nucleotides not matched to a gene: 4. Germline loops: CDR1 MDHEN, CDR2 SYDVKM. For the CDR3, the DNA is TGTGCCAGCAACCCGACAGGGAACTATGGCTACACCTTC. Translation: CASNPTGNYGYTF.

On this clone itself: The same CDR3 also results from other DNA sequences found in this sample. V is TRBV2 and J is TRBJ2-2, with 9 positions matching TRBD1. This CDR3 comprises 13 residues. With V trimmed by 6 bases and J by 5 bases, 1 base remained unmatched. CDR1 SNHLY and CDR2 FYNNEI come from the germline V gene. As DNA, the CDR3 is TGTGCCAGCAGGGGACAGGGTACCGGGGAGCTGTTTTTT. This sequence encodes CASRGQGTGELFF.

This chain connects TRBV7-2 to TRBJ2-7; TRBD1 agrees at 9 bases. After removal of 3 bases from V and 2 bases from J, the junction contained 5 bases not matched to a gene. The CDR3 contains 15 residues. CDR1 is SGHTA, CDR2 FQGNSA, per germline. The CDR3 DNA is TGTGCCAGCAGCTTTAGGGGACAGGGTCCCTACGAGCAGTACTTC. Translated: CASSFRGQGPYEQYF.

This sequence joins TRBV6-5 and TRBJ1-1; D remains unclear. CDR3 length: 12 amino acids. Germline lookup yields CDR1 MNHEY and CDR2 SVGAGI. Trimming took off 5 bases at V and 6 bases at J, with 10 bases between the two ends. The CDR3 bases are TGTGCCAGCAGTCCCTTCCTCGCTGAAGCTTTCTTT. This sequence encodes CASSPFLAEAFF.

This chain links TRBV5-4 with TRBJ2-1; 11 bases align to TRBD2. The V gene end was trimmed by 3 bases and the J gene end by 4 bases; junction bases not matched to a gene: 6. Germline V lookup: CDR1 SGHNT, CDR2 YYREEE (reference sequence). The CDR3 has 16 residues. The DNA of the CDR3 is TGTGCCAGCAGCTCAACTTTAGCGGGGGGGTACAATGAGCAGTTCTTC. Translation: CASSSTLAGGYNEQFF.

V is TRBV6-5 and J is TRBJ2-1, with D maybe TRBD1 (6 bases). The CDR3 spans 14 residues. CDR1 is MNHEY, CDR2 SVGAGI, per germline. Trimming cost V 7 bases and J 5 bases, with 15 bases left between them. The CDR3 DNA sequence: TGTGCCAGCATACTGACAGAGGGGGACAATGAGCAGTTCTTC. Its translation: CASILTEGDNEQFF.

This clone showed up just a few times. This chain uses TRBV5-4 with TRBJ1-2; 12 bases line up with TRBD1. V lost 3 bases, J lost 5 bases, and 5 bases stayed unmatched. Germline V gives CDR1 SGHNT, CDR2 YYREEE (reference sequence). The CDR3 length is 15 residues. CDR3 DNA sequence: TGTGCCAGCAGCTCACCGGGACAGGGGGCTTATGGCTACACCTTC. It codes for CASSSPGQGAYGYTF. The entire variable domain, with the rest obtained from reference TRBV5-4 and TRBJ1-2, is as follows: ETGVTQSPTHLIKTRGQQVTLRCSSQSGHNTVSWYQQALGQGPQFIFQYYREEENGRGNFPPRFSGLQFPNYSSELNVNALELDDSALYLCASSSPGQGAYGYTFGSGTRLTVV.